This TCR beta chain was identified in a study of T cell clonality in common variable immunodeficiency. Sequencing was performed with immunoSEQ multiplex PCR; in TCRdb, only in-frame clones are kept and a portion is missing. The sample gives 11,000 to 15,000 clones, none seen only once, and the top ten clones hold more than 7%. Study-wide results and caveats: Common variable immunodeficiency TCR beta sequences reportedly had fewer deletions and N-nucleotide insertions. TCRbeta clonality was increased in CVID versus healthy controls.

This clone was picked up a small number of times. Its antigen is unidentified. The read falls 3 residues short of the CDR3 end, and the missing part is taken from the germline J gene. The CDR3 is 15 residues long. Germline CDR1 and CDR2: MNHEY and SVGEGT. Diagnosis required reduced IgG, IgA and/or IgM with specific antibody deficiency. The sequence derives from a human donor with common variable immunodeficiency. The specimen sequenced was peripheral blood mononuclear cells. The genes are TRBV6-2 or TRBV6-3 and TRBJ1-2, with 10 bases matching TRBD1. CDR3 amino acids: CASSSWDRGIEGYTF. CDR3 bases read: TGTGCCAGCAGTTCCTGGGACAGGGGAATAGAGGGC.